The 12 T cell receptor beta chains given below trace back to one sample, sequenced in a study of cytomegalovirus exposure and HLA in healthy donors. The study ran its PCR with 60 Vbeta and 13 Jbeta primers. Produced via immunoSEQ multiplex PCR; TCRdb's table is partial and in-frame only. The repertoire holds 160,000 or so clones, with around 77% as singletons. Material: PBMCs. The receptors originated from a man in his 60s in good health and CMV-seronegative.

The chain employs TRBV5-4 and TRBJ1-3, with 8 bases aligning to TRBD1. Germline CDR1 and CDR2: SGHNT and YYREEE (reference sequence). This CDR3 has 13 amino acids. Unmatched junction bases numbered 4, after V lost 4 bases and J lost 7 bases. This CDR3 reads CASSTDRANTIYF. CDR3 nucleotides: TGTGCCAGCAGCACGGACAGGGCCAACACCATATATTTT.

The rearrangement joins TRBV19 to TRBJ2-7; perhaps TRBD1 as D (6 bases). Trimming removed 1 base from V and 6 bases from J, with 10 bases in between. The CDR3 covers 13 residues. Germline lookup yields CDR1 LNHDA and CDR2 SQIVND (reference sequence). CDR3 sequence: CASSIGQVSEQYF. In DNA form, the CDR3 reads TGTGCCAGTAGTATAGGACAGGTGAGCGAGCAGTACTTC. Full variable domain (missing parts from reference TRBV19 and TRBJ2-7): DGGITQSPKYLFRKEGQNVTLSCEQNLNHDAMYWYRQDPGQGLRLIYYSQIVNDFQKGDIAEGYSVSREKKESFPLTVTSAQKNPTAFYLCASSIGQVSEQYFGPGTRLTVT.

A word on this clone: At one end, the junction sequence differs from germline, possibly due to a read error. The chain couples TRBV30 to TRBJ1-2; D may be TRBD1 (5 bases). The germline CDR1 and CDR2 sequences are GTSNPN and SVGIG (reference sequence). This CDR3 is 12 amino acids long. CDR3 DNA sequence: TGTGCCTGGAGGCAGGGACTCCTTGGCTACCCCTTC. Its protein product is CAWRQGLLGYPF.

V is TRBV30 and J is TRBJ1-4; TRBD1 agrees at 7 bases. Germline-derived CDR1 and CDR2 are GTSNPN and SVGIG (reference sequence). V was clipped by 2 bases and J by 6 bases; unmatched bases: 6. The CDR3 runs to 14 residues. In DNA form, the CDR3 reads TGTGCCTGGAGTCCCGGTCAGGGGGATGAAAAACTGTTTTTT. The encoded protein is CAWSPGQGDEKLFF.

This clone was observed a few times. The chain is built from TRBV27 and TRBJ2-3; 8 bases align to TRBD1. V trimming: 0 bases; J trimming: 0 bases; junction bases outside the gene matches: 14. The CDR3 extends over 20 amino acids. Germline V gene data show CDR1 as MNHEY and CDR2 as SMNVEV (reference sequence). The CDR3 region has the DNA TGTGCCAGCAGTTTATCCCTATCGATTGGGACAGGAACTAGCACAGATACGCAGTATTTT. It codes for CASSLSLSIGTGTSTDTQYF.

This rearrangement joins TRBV5-1 to TRBJ2-1; D possibly corresponds to TRBD1 (5 bases). Trimming shortened V by 1 base and J by 8 bases, and 13 bases separated the two germline ends. Germline CDR1 and CDR2: SGHRS and YFSETQ. The CDR3 runs to 14 residues. This CDR3 reads CASSLQDTRDEQFF. CDR3 DNA sequence: TGCGCCAGCAGCTTGCAGGACACCCGGGATGAGCAGTTCTTC. The complete variable domain, with remaining parts taken from reference TRBV5-1 and TRBJ2-1, reads KAGVTQTPRYLIKTRGQQVTLSCSPISGHRSVSWYQQTPGQGLQFLFEYFSETQRNKGNFPGRFSGRQFSNSRSEMNVSTLELGDSALYLCASSLQDTRDEQFFGPGTRLTVL.

Note on this clone: Other DNA variants within this sample encode the same CDR3. In nucleotides, the CDR3 is TGCGCCAGCAGCTTGGGGGCAGCAAACACTGAAGCTTTCTTT. Amino acids: CASSLGAANTEAFF. The chain uses TRBV5-1 and TRBJ1-1; D remains unclear. CDR1 SGHRS and CDR2 YFSETQ come from the germline V gene. The CDR3 consists of 14 residues. Between the trimmed V and J ends, which lost 0 bases and 2 bases, there was a span of 8 bases.

In its sample, this clone was seen a few times. V and J are TRBV28 and TRBJ1-5; no definite D call. Germline V gene data show CDR1 as MDHEN and CDR2 as SYDVKM. The CDR3 is 15 amino acids. The ends were cut back, 2 bases at V and 4 bases at J, with 12 bases in the middle. DNA for the CDR3: TGTGCCAGCAGTTTAGGTAGACGGGTGAATCAGCCCCAGCATTTT. It translates to CASSLGRRVNQPQHF.

This chain connects TRBV7-7 to TRBJ2-1; D gene uncertain. V lost 2 bases, J lost 9 bases, and 11 bases lay in between. The germline V gene encodes CDR1 SSHAT and CDR2 FNYEAQ (reference sequence). The CDR3 contains 13 residues. DNA of the CDR3: TGTGCCAGCAGCTTAATGGCTAGTAGTGAGCAGTTCTTC. Its protein is CASSLMASSEQFF.

The V call is TRBV7-9, the J call TRBJ2-5; D unresolved. The ends were cut back, 4 bases at V and 11 bases at J, with 26 bases in the middle. Germline V gene lookup returns CDR1 SEHNR and CDR2 FQNEAQ (reference sequence). This CDR3 contains 16 residues. The CDR3 loop reads CASSSGLTRLPSGQYF. As DNA, the CDR3 is TGTGCCAGCAGCTCAGGATTGACGAGATTACCGAGTGGGCAGTACTTC.

This CDR3 reads CASRKWTGEGYTF. CDR3 nucleotide sequence: TGTGCCAGCAGAAAGTGGACAGGGGAAGGCTACACCTTC. The J gene is TRBJ1-2, the V gene TRBV5-6; 9 bases map to TRBD1. V was clipped by 5 bases and J by 8 bases; unmatched bases: 7. This CDR3 contains 13 residues. Germline V gives CDR1 SGHDT, CDR2 YYEEEE.

The chain combines TRBV19 with TRBJ1-6; 7 nucleotides align to TRBD1. This CDR3 is built from 15 residues. V lost 10 bases and J lost 10; bases outside the gene matches: 16. Germline CDR1 LNHDA, CDR2 SQIVND (reference sequence). CDR3 nucleotides: TGTGCCACCCAAACCTACAGGGGATTTCGGTCACCCCTCCACTTT. This translates into CATQTYRGFRSPLHF.